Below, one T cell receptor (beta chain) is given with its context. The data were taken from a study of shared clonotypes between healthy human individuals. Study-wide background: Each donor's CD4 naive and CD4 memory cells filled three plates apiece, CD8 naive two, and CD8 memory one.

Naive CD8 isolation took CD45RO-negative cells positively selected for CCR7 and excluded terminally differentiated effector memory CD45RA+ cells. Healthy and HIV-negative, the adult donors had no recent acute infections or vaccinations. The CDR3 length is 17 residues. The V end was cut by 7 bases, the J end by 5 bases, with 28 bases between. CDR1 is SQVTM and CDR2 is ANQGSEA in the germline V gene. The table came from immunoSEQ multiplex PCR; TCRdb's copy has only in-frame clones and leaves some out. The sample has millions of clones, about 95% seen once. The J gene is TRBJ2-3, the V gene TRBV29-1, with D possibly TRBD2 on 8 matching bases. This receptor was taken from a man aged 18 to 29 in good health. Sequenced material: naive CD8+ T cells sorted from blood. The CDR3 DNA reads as TGCAGCGCCGTCGGGACAGTAAAGACTAGCGACCGAGATACGCAGTATTTT. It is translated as CSAVGTVKTSDRDTQYF.